Following are 23 T cell receptor beta chains from one sample sequenced in a study of vaccination effects on CD4 cells after COVID-19. Assay used: immunoSEQ multiplex PCR; TCRdb lists only in-frame clones, some missing. The sample lists tens of thousands of clones, around two thirds seen once, with about 2% in the top ten. Scientists isolated CD4+ T cells after an approximately 10-day culture period ended. Participants completed two doses of the BNT162b2 or mRNA-1273 vaccine. No antigens are known for them. Sequencing used CD4+ T cells from PBMCs cultured without peptide, obtained after COVID-19 vaccination. The receptors stem from a human donor who received a COVID-19 vaccine.

The chain recombines TRBV20-1 with TRBJ2-7; D is possibly TRBD1 or TRBD2 (5 bases each). The CDR3 length is 11 residues. Germline CDR1 is DFQATT and CDR2 is SNEGSKA (reference sequence). The V end lost 7 bases, the J end lost 5 bases, and 12 bases lay between the germline ends. CDR3 in amino acids: CSVRGADEQYV. Here the CDR3 DNA reads TGCAGTGTAAGAGGGGCGGACGAGCAGTACGTC.

CDR3 residues: CAGGQGNTGELFF. The CDR3 DNA reads TGTGCCGGGGGACAGGGGAACACCGGGGAGCTGTTTTTT. The chain joins TRBV19 to TRBJ2-2; 9 positions agree with TRBD1. There are 13 residues in the CDR3. Germline CDR1 LNHDA, CDR2 SQIVND (reference sequence). Unmatched junction bases numbered 2, after V lost 11 bases and J lost 1 base.

The chain couples TRBV18 to TRBJ1-1; D not resolved. Trimming took off 3 bases at V and 0 bases at J, with 11 bases between the two ends. Per germline, CDR1 KGHSH and CDR2 LQKENI. The CDR3 is 15 residues long. CDR3 sequence (DNA): TGTGCCAGCTCACCCGGCGTCTGGCTGAACACTGAAGCTTTCTTT. This sequence encodes CASSPGVWLNTEAFF.

The gene calls are TRBV2 and TRBJ2-3; D ambiguous. The ends were cut back, 8 bases at V and 1 base at J, with 10 bases in the middle. The CDR3 is 13 amino acids. Per the germline V gene, CDR1 is SNHLY and CDR2 is FYNNEI. CDR3 region: CASVRPGTDTQYF. CDR3 sequence (DNA): TGTGCCAGCGTCCGGCCTGGCACAGATACGCAGTATTTT.

Here the CDR3 reads CASSPDRGNTGELFF. The CDR3 coding sequence is TGCGCCAGCAGCCCCGACAGGGGCAACACCGGGGAGCTGTTTTTT. The V and J genes are TRBV10-1 and TRBJ2-2, with 8 bases lining up with TRBD1. The CDR3 runs to 15 residues. Germline-derived CDR1 and CDR2 are WNHNN and SYGVQD (reference sequence). V lost 6 bases, J lost 2 bases, and 5 bases stayed unmatched.

A single count supports this clone. V gene TRBV12-3 or TRBV12-4 combines with J gene TRBJ1-1, with D uncertain. The CDR3 is made up of 13 amino acids. The V and J ends lost 5 bases and 6 bases respectively, with 13 bases between them. CDR3 sequence (DNA): TGTGCCAGCAGTGAGTACTGGGGATCTGAAGCTTTCTTT. Amino acid sequence: CASSEYWGSEAFF.

CDR3 sequence reads: CASSVDSSSGNEQFF. CDR3 bases: TGTGCCAGCAGCGTAGATTCGTCTAGCGGAAATGAGCAGTTCTTC. This chain joins TRBV9 and TRBJ2-1; TRBD2 agrees at 7 bases. The germline V gene has CDR1 SGDLS and CDR2 YYNGEE. V shed 0 bases and J 7 bases; nucleotides not matched to a gene: 7. This CDR3 is built from 15 residues.

V gene TRBV19 combines with J gene TRBJ2-2, with D maybe TRBD1 (5 bases). The V end lost 7 bases, the J end lost 0 bases, and 18 bases lay between the germline ends. The germline V gene encodes CDR1 LNHDA and CDR2 SQIVND (reference sequence). This CDR3 has 17 residues. The CDR3 DNA reads TGTGCCAGTACCCCCACCCGTTGGACAACGAACACCGGGGAGCTGTTTTTT. It translates to CASTPTRWTTNTGELFF.

This clone was counted a few times. The genes are TRBV3-1 (or the pseudogene TRBV3-2) and TRBJ1-6; D is undetermined. V was cut by 4 bases and J by 7 bases, with 14 bases left in between. Germline V gives CDR1 LGHDT, CDR2 YNNKEL (reference sequence). The CDR3 consists of 15 residues. The CDR3 DNA follows: TGTGCCAGCAGCCCAACGGGATTGGGGAATTCACCCCTCCACTTT. Amino acids: CASSPTGLGNSPLHF.

A single count supports this clone. The chain recombines TRBV6-5 with TRBJ2-5, with D possibly TRBD1 on 6 matching bases. Germline V gives CDR1 MNHEY, CDR2 SVGAGI. V lost 7 bases and J 2 bases, leaving 11 bases between the germline ends. This CDR3 is 13 amino acids long. The CDR3 spells CASTGQPQETQYF. As DNA, the CDR3 is TGTGCCAGCACCGGACAGCCTCAAGAGACCCAGTACTTC.

V and J are TRBV3-1 (or the pseudogene TRBV3-2) and TRBJ2-6; the D gene is possibly TRBD2 (6 bases). The CDR3 is made up of 19 amino acids. Germline V gene data show CDR1 as LGHDT and CDR2 as YNNKEL (reference sequence). V dropped 0 bases and J dropped 0 bases, with 15 bases sitting between them. CDR3 nucleotide sequence: TGTGCCAGCAGCCAAGATTTTGGGACTGCAGGCTCTGGGGCCAACGTCCTGACTTTC. It translates to CASSQDFGTAGSGANVLTF.

This chain uses TRBV19 with TRBJ2-2, with TRBD1 matching over 7 bases. This CDR3 comprises 16 residues. V was clipped by 3 bases and J by 1 base; unmatched bases: 5. Germline values: CDR1 LNHDA, CDR2 SQIVND (reference sequence). The CDR3: CASSIRGTVNTGELFF. In DNA, the CDR3 is TGTGCCAGTAGTATTAGGGGGACAGTGAACACCGGGGAGCTGTTTTTT.

V and J are TRBV24-1 and TRBJ1-1; TRBD1 matches at 7 bases. Trimming at V came to 4 bases and at J to 11 bases, leaving 12 bases not matched to a gene. The germline V gene has CDR1 KGHDR and CDR2 SFDVKD. CDR3 length: 14 residues. The CDR3 sequence is CATSDPGQVPGAFF. The CDR3 DNA follows: TGTGCCACCAGTGACCCCGGACAGGTCCCCGGCGCTTTCTTT.

The V call is TRBV7-8, the J call TRBJ1-4; 10 nucleotides line up with TRBD1. Germline CDR1 reads SGHVS; CDR2 reads FQNEAQ. Germline trimming cut 3 bases from V and 8 bases from J; bases unmatched to any gene: 6. The CDR3 extends over 15 amino acids. CDR3 DNA: TGTGCCAGCAGCTTGTACGGGACAGGGGTGGAAAAACTGTTTTTT. Translating it yields CASSLYGTGVEKLFF. Looking up the rest from reference TRBV7-8 and TRBJ1-4 gives the full variable domain: GAGVSQSPRYKVAKRGQDVALRCDPISGHVSLFWYQQALGQGPEFLTYFQNEAQLDKSGLPSDRFFAERPEGSVSTLKIQRTQQEDSAVYLCASSLYGTGVEKLFFGSGTQLSVL.

The chain combines TRBV2 with TRBJ2-5, with 7 bases identical to TRBD1. Germline trimming cut 6 bases from V and 2 bases from J; bases unmatched to any gene: 3. The CDR3 is 13 residues long. The germline V gene encodes CDR1 SNHLY and CDR2 FYNNEI. The CDR3 bases are TGTGCCAGCAGACGGACAGGTCAAGAGACCCAGTACTTC. Its translation: CASRRTGQETQYF.

This clone has just one count. V gene TRBV5-1 combines with J gene TRBJ1-4; D remains unclear. The germline gives CDR1 SGHRS, CDR2 YFSETQ. This CDR3 spans 14 amino acids. V lost 2 bases, J lost 5 bases, and 10 bases lay in between. For the CDR3, the DNA is TGCGCCAGCAGCTTCGAACGGCCAAATGAAAAACTGTTTTTT. This gives the protein CASSFERPNEKLFF.

The chain carries TRBV5-1 and TRBJ2-5; 9 bases are a match to TRBD1. Germline trimming cut 4 bases from V and 1 base from J; bases unmatched to any gene: 5. CDR3 length: 15 residues. Germline CDR1 SGHRS, CDR2 YFSETQ. CDR3 in DNA: TGCGCCAGCAGCAACGGGACAGGGCCCCAAGAGACCCAGTACTTC. Amino acids: CASSNGTGPQETQYF.

This clone was observed once. J is TRBJ2-3 and V is TRBV6-6; no clear D gene. The CDR3 contains 12 residues. V lost 0 bases to trimming and J lost 11 bases, with 9 bases between them. Germline lookup yields CDR1 MNHNY and CDR2 SVGAGI (reference sequence). CDR3 bases: TGTGCCAGCAGTTACTCAACCGGTGTGCAGTATTTT. Translated, it gives CASSYSTGVQYF.

V usage is TRBV7-3 and J usage is TRBJ1-1; 7 bases are a match to TRBD1. Trimming took 1 base from V and 6 from J; bases not matched to a gene: 5. This CDR3 contains 14 residues. Germline CDR1 reads SGHTA; CDR2 reads FQGTGA. Here the CDR3 reads CASSLIPGGSEAFF. The CDR3 region has the DNA TGTGCCAGCAGCTTAATCCCAGGGGGTTCTGAAGCTTTCTTT.

This clone has just one count. The J gene is TRBJ2-5, the V gene TRBV5-6, with D perhaps matching TRBD1 or TRBD2 (5 bases each). V lost 5 bases and J lost 2, with 10 bases in between. The CDR3 runs 13 residues. Germline lookup yields CDR1 SGHDT and CDR2 YYEEEE. The DNA for the CDR3 is TGTGCCAGCAGAGTGGGACGACAAGAGACCCAGTACTTC. Amino acids: CASRVGRQETQYF.

In DNA, the CDR3 is TGTGCCAGCAGCTTTAACTCGGGACAGGGGGATGGCTACACCTTC. It codes for CASSFNSGQGDGYTF. The V gene is TRBV7-2, the J gene TRBJ1-2; 11 bases fit TRBD1. The germline V gene encodes CDR1 SGHTA and CDR2 FQGNSA. The V gene end was trimmed by 3 bases and the J gene end by 6 bases; junction bases not matched to a gene: 6. There are 15 residues in the CDR3.

This clone was counted between two and nine times. The chain employs TRBV5-1 and TRBJ1-2, with 7 bases identical to TRBD1. CDR3 length equals 15 residues. The ends lost 2 bases at V and 6 bases at J; junction bases unmatched: 10. Germline V gene sequence: CDR1 SGHRS, CDR2 YFSETQ. CDR3: CASSLRQGPRDGYTF. The CDR3 DNA reads TGCGCCAGCAGCTTACGACAGGGACCGCGTGATGGCTACACCTTC. The variable domain in full, with the rest retrieved from reference TRBV5-1 and TRBJ1-2, is KAGVTQTPRYLIKTRGQQVTLSCSPISGHRSVSWYQQTPGQGLQFLFEYFSETQRNKGNFPGRFSGRQFSNSRSEMNVSTLELGDSALYLCASSLRQGPRDGYTFGSGTRLTVV.

The V gene is TRBV3-1 (or the pseudogene TRBV3-2), the J gene TRBJ1-3; weak D call: TRBD1 (5 bases). Trimming cost V 1 base and J 4 bases, with 11 bases left between them. Germline CDR1 reads LGHDT; CDR2 reads YNNKEL (reference sequence). This CDR3 has 15 amino acids. CDR3: CASSQAGAGGNTIYF. The CDR3, as DNA: TGTGCCAGCAGCCAAGCCGGGGCAGGGGGAAACACCATATATTTT.